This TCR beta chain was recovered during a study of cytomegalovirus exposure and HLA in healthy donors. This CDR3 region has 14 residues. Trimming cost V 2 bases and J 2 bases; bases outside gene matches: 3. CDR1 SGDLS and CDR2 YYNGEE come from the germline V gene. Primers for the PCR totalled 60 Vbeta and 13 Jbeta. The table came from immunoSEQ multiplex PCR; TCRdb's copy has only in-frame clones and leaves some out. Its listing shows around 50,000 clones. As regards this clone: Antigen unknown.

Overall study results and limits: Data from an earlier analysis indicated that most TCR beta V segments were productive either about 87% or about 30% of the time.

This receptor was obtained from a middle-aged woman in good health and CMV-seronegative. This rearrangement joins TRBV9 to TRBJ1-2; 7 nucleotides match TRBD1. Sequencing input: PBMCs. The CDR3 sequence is CASSVGQVNYGYTF. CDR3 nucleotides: TGTGCCAGCAGCGTCGGACAGGTCAACTATGGCTACACCTTC.